Listed here are 20 T cell receptor beta chains from one sample, sequenced in a study of cytomegalovirus exposure and HLA in healthy donors. Use of 60 Vbeta and 13 Jbeta primers characterized the PCR. Clones were read by immunoSEQ multiplex PCR, and TCRdb kept only the in-frame ones, dropping some. The sample shows about 160,000 clones, approximately 77% of them seen only once. The material sequenced was PBMCs. These receptors originate from a female donor in good health and CMV-seronegative.

The chain employs TRBV4-3 and TRBJ2-3; TRBD2 matches at 8 bases. The CDR3 consists of 17 residues. Germline trimming cut 0 bases from V and 2 bases from J; bases unmatched to any gene: 7. CDR1 is LGHNA, CDR2 YSLEER, per germline. Here the CDR3 reads CASSQDVGTRATDTQYF. CDR3 nucleotide sequence: TGCGCCAGCAGCCAAGATGTAGGGACTAGAGCCACAGATACGCAGTATTTT.

J is TRBJ1-2 and V is TRBV9, with D possibly TRBD1 on 6 matching bases. V was pared by 1 base and J by 5 bases, with 9 bases between. The CDR3 loop spans 13 amino acids. Germline V gene data show CDR1 as SGDLS and CDR2 as YYNGEE. CDR3 sequence: CASSVRQEYGYTF. DNA for the CDR3: TGTGCCAGCAGCGTACGACAGGAGTATGGCTACACCTTC.

The rearrangement uses TRBV9 and TRBJ2-4; D is undetermined. Trimming removed 3 bases from V and 0 bases from J, with 10 bases in between. This CDR3 has 15 amino acids. Germline CDR1 and CDR2: SGDLS and YYNGEE. CDR3 sequence: CASSARVLAKNIQYF. The CDR3 region has the DNA TGTGCCAGCAGCGCCCGGGTACTAGCCAAAAACATTCAGTACTTC.

This chain uses TRBV5-1 with TRBJ2-7; 8 bases agree with TRBD1. The length of the CDR3 is 16 residues. Trimming removed 0 bases from V and 6 bases from J; junction bases left unmatched: 11. Germline V gives CDR1 SGHRS, CDR2 YFSETQ. CDR3 DNA sequence: TGCGCCAGCAGCTTGGCCAAGACAGGGGCGCGGTCCGAGCAGTACTTC. Its protein product is CASSLAKTGARSEQYF.

This sequence joins TRBV28 and TRBJ2-7, with D unclear. Germline lookup yields CDR1 MDHEN and CDR2 SYDVKM. The CDR3 is 12 amino acids. V was shortened by 8 bases and J by 6 bases, with 14 bases between the two germline ends. CDR3 sequence reads: CASDTRSSEQYF. The CDR3 region has the DNA TGTGCCAGCGACACCCGGTCGAGCGAGCAGTACTTC.

The sample holds one count of this clone. The chain combines TRBV19 with TRBJ1-5; TRBD1 is a possible D gene (5 bases). CDR3 length: 15 amino acids. Germline V gene lookup returns CDR1 LNHDA and CDR2 SQIVND (reference sequence). Between the trimmed V and J ends, which lost 4 bases and 0 bases, there was a span of 10 bases. CDR3 residues: CASSRTGYSNQPQHF. As DNA, the CDR3 is TGTGCCAGTAGTAGAACAGGTTATAGCAATCAGCCCCAGCATTTT. Full variable domain (outside the CDR3, taken from reference TRBV19 and TRBJ1-5): DGGITQSPKYLFRKEGQNVTLSCEQNLNHDAMYWYRQDPGQGLRLIYYSQIVNDFQKGDIAEGYSVSREKKESFPLTVTSAQKNPTAFYLCASSRTGYSNQPQHFGDGTRLSIL.

This chain links TRBV19 with TRBJ1-1, with a possible D match to TRBD1 (5 bases). The CDR3 sequence is 11 residues long. V dropped 3 bases and J dropped 11 bases, with 10 bases sitting between them. Germline values: CDR1 LNHDA, CDR2 SQIVND (reference sequence). The CDR3 spells CASSIGAGAFF. CDR3 coding DNA: TGTGCCAGTAGTATTGGGGCAGGGGCTTTCTTT.

This clone was found once. The CDR3 here is CASSPGRTYGYTF. The CDR3 DNA sequence: TGTGCCAGTAGTCCCGGACGGACTTATGGCTACACCTTC. The rearrangement joins TRBV19 to TRBJ1-2; no reliable D call. Trimming cost V 5 bases and J 5 bases, with 12 bases left between them. From germline, CDR1 is LNHDA and CDR2 SQIVND (reference sequence). The CDR3 totals 13 residues.

This clone turned up a few times. This chain connects TRBV9 to TRBJ2-2; TRBD2 agrees at 12 bases. Germline CDR1 is SGDLS and CDR2 is YYNGEE. V gave up 1 base and J gave up 4 bases; unmatched junction bases: 8. The CDR3 has 18 residues. CDR3 protein: CASSVLAGGPGSTGELFF. The DNA of the CDR3 is TGTGCCAGCAGCGTACTAGCGGGGGGGCCTGGGAGCACCGGGGAGCTGTTTTTT. Full variable domain (remainder filled in from reference TRBV9 and TRBJ2-2): DSGVTQTPKHLITATGQRVTLRCSPRSGDLSVYWYQQSLDQGLQFLIQYYNGEERAKGNILERFSAQQFPDLHSELNLSSLELGDSALYFCASSVLAGGPGSTGELFFGEGSRLTVL.

The CDR3 protein is CASSLLAGEGDEQFF. The CDR3 DNA follows: TGTGCCAGCAGTTTGTTAGCGGGAGAAGGGGATGAGCAGTTCTTC. V gene TRBV28 combines with J gene TRBJ2-1, with 9 bases fitting TRBD2. Germline-derived CDR1 and CDR2 are MDHEN and SYDVKM. V shed 3 bases, J shed 8 bases, and the junction held 8 bases outside the gene matches. This CDR3 has 15 amino acids.

The chain carries TRBV28 and TRBJ1-5; 7 bases align to TRBD1. V dropped 8 bases and J dropped 2; count of bases not matched to a gene: 12. Germline V gene sequence: CDR1 MDHEN, CDR2 SYDVKM. The CDR3 has 16 amino acids. The CDR3 DNA reads TGTGCCAGCGAGAGGCACAGGGGAAATGGCAATCAGCCCCAGCATTTT. Its protein is CASERHRGNGNQPQHF.

The V gene is TRBV5-1, the J gene TRBJ2-1; tentatively, D is TRBD2 (6 bases). Trimming shortened V by 2 bases and J by 8 bases, and 14 bases separated the two germline ends. CDR1 is SGHRS, CDR2 YFSETQ, per germline. This CDR3 region has 14 residues. The CDR3 region has the DNA TGCGCCAGCAGCTTTAGACTAGTGGGGGATGAGCAGTTCTTC. This gives the protein CASSFRLVGDEQFF.

This chain joins TRBV6-5 and TRBJ1-5, with 8 bases aligning to TRBD1. Germline V gene data show CDR1 as MNHEY and CDR2 as SVGAGI. The CDR3 covers 14 residues. The ends lost 4 bases at V and 4 bases at J; junction bases unmatched: 3. In nucleotides, the CDR3 is TGTGCCAGCAGTTTGACAGGGGAAAATCAGCCCCAGCATTTT. It codes for CASSLTGENQPQHF.

The gene calls are TRBV10-3 and TRBJ2-5; 8 bases agree with TRBD2. The germline V gene has CDR1 ENHRY and CDR2 SYGVKD. V lost 4 bases to trimming and J lost 5 bases; unmatched junction nucleotides: 6. The length of the CDR3 is 14 residues. CDR3 DNA: TGTGCCATCAGTGCGGGAGGGGTTGGGGAGACCCAGTACTTC. Translated: CAISAGGVGETQYF.

The V and J genes are TRBV9 and TRBJ2-3, with 10 bases identical to TRBD2. Germline CDR1 and CDR2: SGDLS and YYNGEE. This CDR3 has 16 amino acids. V gave up 0 bases and J gave up 2 bases; unmatched junction bases: 3. The CDR3: CASSVGTSGDTDTQYF. The CDR3 region has the DNA TGTGCCAGCAGCGTAGGGACTAGCGGCGACACAGATACGCAGTATTTT.

The CDR3 nucleotides are TGTGCCAGCACCCGGGACCCCAGGGAGGGCACCGGGGAGCTGTTTTTT. Its translation: CASTRDPREGTGELFF. The chain carries TRBV27 and TRBJ2-2; 7 positions match TRBD2. The CDR3 has 16 residues. The J segment lost 4 bases and the V segment lost 7 bases, leaving 12 bases of the junction unmatched. Germline V gene lookup returns CDR1 MNHEY and CDR2 SMNVEV (reference sequence).

The chain combines TRBV9 with TRBJ2-3; unclear D gene. The CDR3 consists of 14 residues. Germline V gene data show CDR1 as SGDLS and CDR2 as YYNGEE. Between the trimmed V and J ends, which lost 0 bases and 0 bases, there was a span of 5 bases. The CDR3 nucleotides are TGTGCCAGCAGCGTAGAGACTAGCACAGATACGCAGTATTTT. Translation: CASSVETSTDTQYF.

CDR3 loop: CASSPQSGGTYNSPLHF. As DNA, the CDR3 is TGTGCCAGTAGTCCCCAGTCAGGGGGGACCTATAATTCACCCCTCCACTTT. The V gene is TRBV19, the J gene TRBJ1-6; 7 nucleotides line up with TRBD1. The germline V gene encodes CDR1 LNHDA and CDR2 SQIVND (reference sequence). Losses at the gene ends were 5 bases for V and 2 bases for J; bases not matched to a gene: 9. CDR3 length: 17 residues.

The chain is built from TRBV5-1 and TRBJ1-1, with a tentative D call TRBD1 (5 bases). CDR1 and CDR2 from the germline V gene are SGHRS and YFSETQ. The CDR3 runs 14 residues. Trimming pared 0 bases from V and 1 base from J, leaving 7 bases between. The CDR3 bases are TGCGCCAGCAGCTTGGCGGGGGGGAACACTGAAGCTTTCTTT. Translation: CASSLAGGNTEAFF. Full variable domain (missing parts from reference TRBV5-1 and TRBJ1-1): KAGVTQTPRYLIKTRGQQVTLSCSPISGHRSVSWYQQTPGQGLQFLFEYFSETQRNKGNFPGRFSGRQFSNSRSEMNVSTLELGDSALYLCASSLAGGNTEAFFGQGTRLTVV.

This chain connects TRBV5-5 to TRBJ2-5; 9 bases agree with TRBD2. Per germline, CDR1 SGHKS and CDR2 YYEKEE (reference sequence). With V trimmed by 4 bases and J by 2 bases, 3 bases remained unmatched. This CDR3 comprises 14 residues. In DNA, the CDR3 is TGTGCCAGCAGCACGGCGGGAGGGCAAGAGACCCAGTACTTC. This sequence encodes CASSTAGGQETQYF.